Listed below are T cell receptor beta chains from one sample, sequenced in a study of beta chain features in type 1 diabetes. Assay: immunoSEQ multiplex PCR; the TCRdb copy retains only in-frame clones and omits some. The table lists hundreds of thousands of clones, roughly an eighth of them singletons. Material for sequencing was naive CD4+ T cells from blood. The receptors were sampled from a man aged 18 to 29 with type 1 diabetes. Each CDR3 is given without its conserved first and last residue. A D gene is named only where the DNA matches it firmly. Clone size appears in some rows only: once, few, many, or a class for an expanded clone.

clone_size | v_call | d_call | cdr3_aa
few | TRBV10-3 | - | AISESSSWGNEKLF
- | TRBV9 | - | ASSVQGSGNTIY
few | TRBV28 | - | ASGATGLGVEGKLF
few | TRBV7-9 | - | ATRNSDEQF
- | TRBV5-1 | - | ASSLVPSSYEQY
few | TRBV6-5 | - | ATLLTGPAYGYT
- | TRBV2 | - | ASSVAAEGEQY
- | TRBV13 | - | ASSLLTTGTQY
- | TRBV2 | TRBD1 | ASSRDSGGVGTQY
few | TRBV9 | TRBD1 | ASSVGTGDLASPLH
- | TRBV5-4 | - | ASSLQGANEKLF
once | TRBV29-1 | - | SVHVTGAGNTIY
- | TRBV7-2 | - | ASSLDLRYEQY
few | TRBV18 | - | ASSPPGIETSSYEQY
- | TRBV28 | TRBD1 | ASSPQGAPGANVLT
few | TRBV11-2 | - | ASSSLPGQGRNGYT
few | TRBV29-1 | - | SVSPPEARQF
few | TRBV7-9 | - | ASSFSGTEQY
- | TRBV30 | - | AWSRAGGQPQH
- | TRBV29-1 | - | SARTGVYNEQF
few | TRBV6-6 | - | ASSKGEENIQY
- | TRBV27 | TRBD2 | ASSLSSGMAGGEQF
- | TRBV6-6 | - | ASIGGFSHTEAF
- | TRBV30 | - | AWNKGSEKLF
few | TRBV5-1 | - | ASSLGQRVKTQY
few | TRBV19 | TRBD2 | ASSKVFWAGGRNEQF
few | TRBV2 | TRBD2 | ASTSGGGSLRETQY
- | TRBV7-2 | - | ASSPWAGEKLF
- | TRBV10-3 | TRBD2 | ASQRELPFEQY
few | TRBV2 | - | ASSVEGKQF
few | TRBV27 | TRBD2 | ASSSSGRARETQY
- | TRBV11-2 | - | ASSRGVAGSTDTQY
once | TRBV28 | - | ASTKGLSPYNEQF
- | TRBV4-2 | - | ASSPRITPGELF
few | TRBV7-2 | - | ASSSSTGNTQY
- | TRBV4-1 | - | ASSQDRGRGRPETQY
few | TRBV28 | - | ASSFGMWKTGPIGGFTGELF
- | TRBV6-6 | - | ASSYGGSGTEAF
few | TRBV6-1 | - | ASSEAGVSSYNSPLH
few | TRBV4-3 | TRBD1 | ASSAQQGITEAF
- | TRBV4-1 | TRBD1 | ASSQVGGQGPGEQY
- | TRBV30 | TRBD1 | ARPRDRGYGYT
- | TRBV5-1 | TRBD1 | ASSLGGPGGYEQY
few | TRBV29-1 | - | SVEKTGNTEAF
- | TRBV28 | - | ASSLDSGANVLT